This T cell receptor beta chain was documented in a study of T-cell reconstitution after alpha-beta-depleted transplantation in children (dated by TCRdb to the mid-2010s). Background for the entire study: Using TCR repertoire profiling, the study quantitatively followed how T-cell immune reconstitution unfolded in children after TCRalphabeta/CD19-depleted allogeneic hematopoietic cell transplantation.

Library generation was performed with PCR. TCRdb lists the instrument as Illumina HiSeq 2500. To normalize quantification of the TCRbeta repertoire, the TCR libraries were built with molecular barcoding that relied on unique molecular identifiers. TCRdb trimmed public reads at Q25 via fastp, called clones via MiXCR and kept in-frame beta chains. One record per CDR3 amino acid sequence lists the most common genes and DNA. The sample records hundreds of thousands of distinct CDR3 sequences, 7.5% to 9.5% of which are singletons. The ten largest make up under 8% of the sample. Measured from the cysteine to the phenylalanine, the CDR3 is 14 residues long. The read is trimmed to its CDR3 DNA, 42 bases read in frame from base 1. The germline V gene (reference sequence) yields SGHKS for CDR1 and YYEKEE for CDR2. What the research found in general, with its limitations: Over the following months the frequencies of hyperexpanded clones went down, and after one year T-cell counts and TCRbeta diversity were mostly credited to newly produced T cells. The high TCRbeta diversity at day 60 in some patients was ascribed to recipient T cells and intrathymic progenitors that had survived conditioning. The apparently early recovery of alphabetaT-cell counts about two months after transplant reportedly depended on only several hundred rapidly expanded clones that came from non-depleted graft cells.

The meaning of the sample's treatment or condition label: allogeneic hematopoietic cell transplantation with graft depleted of TCRalphabeta T cells and CD19 B cells. The children who served as transplant recipients had been given grafts of TCRalphabeta/CD19-depleted allogeneic hematopoietic cells. A remark on this clonotype: The specificity of this receptor is unknown. This may arise from a read error, as a much more abundant clone is one base away.

The receptor comes from a male patient younger than 18 who had a stem cell transplant for acute lymphoblastic leukemia, so the T cells may come from the graft donor. The sequenced sample was PBMCs, mostly from graft donor cells, obtained 180 days after TCRalphabeta/CD19-depleted stem cell transplant. The chain uses TRBV5-5 and TRBJ2-7; 9 central nucleotides agree with TRBD2. The nucleotides are TGTGCCAGCAAAGGGCGGGAGGGCCGCTACGAGCACTACTTC. It translates as CASKGREGRYEHYF.